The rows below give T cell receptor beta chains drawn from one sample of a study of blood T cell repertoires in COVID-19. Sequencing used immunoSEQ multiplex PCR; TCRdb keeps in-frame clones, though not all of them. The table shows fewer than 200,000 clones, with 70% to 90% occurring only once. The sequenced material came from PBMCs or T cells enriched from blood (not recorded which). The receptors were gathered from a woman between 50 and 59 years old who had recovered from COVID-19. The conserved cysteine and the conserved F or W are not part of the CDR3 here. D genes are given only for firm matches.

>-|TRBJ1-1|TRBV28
ASSPRPIPNTEAF
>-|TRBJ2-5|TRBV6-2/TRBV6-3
ASSPRGHSETQY
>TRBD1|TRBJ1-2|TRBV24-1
ATSAGTGGFTNYGYT
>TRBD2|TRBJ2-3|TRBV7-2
ASSLGLAGARRADTQY
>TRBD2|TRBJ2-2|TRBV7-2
ASGPKAGGVNTGELF
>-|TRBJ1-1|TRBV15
ATSRAGGANTEAF
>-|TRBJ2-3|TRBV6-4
ASSDRGVPTDTQY
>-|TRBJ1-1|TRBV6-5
ASRWTTITEAF
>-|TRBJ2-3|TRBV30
AWSAGPTEEY
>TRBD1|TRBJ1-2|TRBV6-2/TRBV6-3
ASRYYRGDGYT
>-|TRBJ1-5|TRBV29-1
SVAGNNQPQH
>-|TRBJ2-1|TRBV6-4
ASSELPRQGFGYNEQF
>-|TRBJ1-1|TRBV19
ASSRRRGNTEAF
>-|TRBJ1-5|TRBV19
ASSPLSNQPQH
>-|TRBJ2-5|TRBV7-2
ASSSQGLIETQY
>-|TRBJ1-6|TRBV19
ASSNQDNSPLH
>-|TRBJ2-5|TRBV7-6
ASSAALPPETQY
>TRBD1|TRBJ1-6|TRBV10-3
AIRGQVHNSPLH
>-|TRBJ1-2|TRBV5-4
ASGGGGTYGYT
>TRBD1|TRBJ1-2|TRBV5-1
ASTLADRDGHGYT
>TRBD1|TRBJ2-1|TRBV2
AGRGQSSYNEQF
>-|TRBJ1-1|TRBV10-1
ASSESLSRAAF
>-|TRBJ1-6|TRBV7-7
ASSFWVCGDSPLH
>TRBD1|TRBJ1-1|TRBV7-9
ASSANRGSTEAF
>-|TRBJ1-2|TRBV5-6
ASSLMSYGYT
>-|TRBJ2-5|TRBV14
ASSPLTGLETQY
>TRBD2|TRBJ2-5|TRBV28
ASSLAPGTIEETQY
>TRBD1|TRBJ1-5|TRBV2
ASRPGTDNQPQH